The present T cell receptor (beta chain) was sequenced within a study of regulatory T cells in long-lasting Graves disease (dated by TCRdb to the early 2020s). At the level of the whole study: Patients with newly diagnosed Graves' disease had been on antithyroid drugs for under 3 months. This study used TCR sequencing and RNA sequencing of peripheral blood to compare persistent Graves' disease patients against newly diagnosed Graves' disease patients. The study took place in China and was registered as a clinical trial. A total of some 35 samples underwent TCR sequencing: about 13 from persistent and approximately 20 from newly diagnosed Graves' disease patients. What the research found in general, with its limitations: TRBV28, TRBJ1-2 and TRBJ2-5 were preferentially used in persistent disease, while TRBV20-1 and TRBJ2-1 were favored in newly diagnosed disease. More public clonotypes were shared among persistent patients (about 2,800) than among newly diagnosed patients (966). As a limitation, the authors acknowledged that the small sample size may reduce accuracy. Sequencing and analysis were restricted to the TCR beta chain. Because the primary lesion, thyroid tissue, could not be accessed, the study looked at peripheral blood alone. Compared with newly diagnosed patients, persistent Graves' disease patients had lower TCR Shannon entropy and fewer highly expanded clones, which suggests clonal expansion.

The intended sense of this specimen's time point label: newly diagnosed GD, antithyroid drugs for less than 3 months. For both TCR sequencing and RNA sequencing, RNA was extracted from PBMCs in TRIzol. The diagnosis of Graves' disease was made according to American Thyroid Association guidelines. Patients were recruited from an endocrinology department in Xi'an, China. Each patient gave 9 to 10 milliliters of peripheral blood, collected in an EDTA anticoagulant tube. Ficoll Paque Plus density gradient separation was used to isolate PBMCs, and no further T cell sorting was performed. An Agilent 2100 Bioanalyzer and agarose gel were used to check RNA quality, while a NanoDrop 2000 measured RNA concentration. Turning to this clonotype: The clone's antigen remains unknown. Qualities for individual bases were not recorded, and no much larger clone is one base off.

Library construction relied on multiplex PCR. The listed sequencing device is Illumina HiSeq 4000. iRepertoire HTBI primers and Arm-PCR amplification of CDR3 regions were used to construct TCR beta libraries. Gel purification was performed on PCR products prior to sequencing. Under the source paper's analysis protocol: Gene usage analysis of CDR3 amino acid clonotypes used the 62 TRBV and 12 to 15 TRBJ segments found across samples. COPE and FqMerger were used to merge filtered high-quality paired reads into contigs. BLAST was used to align contigs to the IMGT TRBV, TRBD and TRBJ reference genes, and CDR3 was defined following IMGT. Any clonotype with a frequency above 0.1% was classified as a highly expanded clone. Shannon entropy served as the measure of repertoire diversity, while the Gini coefficient captured V-J evenness. Clonotypes shared by more than one individual were considered public. The public reads were run again by TCRdb, first through fastp at Q25 and then through MiXCR, and only productive beta chains were kept. All rows with the same CDR3 protein become a single entry with the most common DNA and genes. For this entry, the V and J calls and clone size follow TCRdb and not the study's own pipeline. In this sample the table shows 350,000 to 450,000 distinct CDR3 sequences, 12% of which occur a single time. The ten largest clones capture approximately 20% of the sample.

The CDR3 spans 18 residues, from the cysteine through the phenylalanine. Only CDR3 DNA remains: 54 bases, in frame from the first base. V and J lose 1 base and 4 bases, and a span of 23 bases separates them. Taken from the germline V gene, the CDR1 and CDR2 loops are SGHRS and YFSETQ. The same specimen was also included in a second study, on T cells in Graves' hyperthyroidism and ophthalmopathy. As that second study puts it: Stable Graves' hyperthyroidism was defined as no progression to ophthalmopathy during 18 months of follow-up. The hyperthyroidism patients were between 18 and 65 years old and newly diagnosed, with a disease duration of less than 2 months. Patients with uncontrolled infections, other autoimmune diseases, pregnancy or lactation were excluded. Diagnoses were based on clinical symptoms, serum thyroxine and TRAb, thyroid ultrasound and orbital computed tomography. The first round of RT-PCR for the TCR CDR3 was performed with the HTBI primer set and the Qiagen OneStep RT-PCR kit. Most expanded thyroid clonotypes (frequency above 0.001) were also detected in blood, a finding suggesting that blood repertoires may reflect thyroid immune responses. Ophthalmopathy was separated from stable hyperthyroidism by a 13 V-J signature model, with around 90% sensitivity and approximately 81% specificity obtained in cross-validation and 80%/75% obtained in testing. In validation, the model predicted progression to ophthalmopathy a median of about 6 months before onset, with over 55% sensitivity and around 76% specificity. To identify TCR V-J signatures that set the groups apart, the researchers used a discovery cohort of about a hundred patients, made up of 40 to 45 with Graves' ophthalmopathy and about 60 with stable Graves' hyperthyroidism. Prospective prediction of ophthalmopathy was tested in an independent validation cohort consisting of 18 to 20 hyperthyroidism patients and more than 15 patients who later progressed to ophthalmopathy. The roughly 94 discovery patients were randomly split 7:3 into training and test sets. The study also compared thyroid tissue and blood T-cell repertoires from more than 5 Graves' hyperthyroidism patients. Following sampling, methimazole starting at 30 mg daily was given to hyperthyroidism patients, and high-dose intravenous methylprednisolone was given to ophthalmopathy patients. The libraries were constructed in a second round of multiplex PCR and then size-selected and purified. The libraries were sequenced on an Illumina HiSeq2000 using paired-end 100 bp reads. SOAPnuke was used to process the raw data, removing reads that contained adapters or uncalled bases, had a mean Phred below 15, or lacked an exact match to the constant primer or identifier. High-quality paired reads were merged with COPE v1.2.5, and unique nucleotide sequences were defined as clonotypes. MiTCR v1.1 was used to align clonotypes to the IMGT TRBV, TRBD and TRBJ reference segments. Analysis was restricted to V-J combinations with a frequency above 0.0001, which covered over 98% of repertoires. The TCS score was defined as F50 (clonal expansion) divided by E x V (chaos), with BLOSUM62-based TCRdist calculated between CDR3 peptides within each V-J. Welch's t-statistics and random forest reduced fewer than 600 V-J features to around 14, which were used in a naive Bayes classifier (R e1071). Sample size was not statistically predetermined, and investigators were not blinded to group allocation. According to the paper, TCR Vbeta CDR3 sequencing was carried out on more than 120 peripheral blood samples, which came from approximately 43 ophthalmopathy, around 74 hyperthyroidism and 17 progressor patients.

This sequence uses TRBV5-1 and TRBJ2-5, with the D call perhaps TRBD1 or TRBD2, as 5 bases match in each case. This TCR was recovered from a woman younger than 35 with Graves disease. Donor details come from another sample of the same person, matched by shared clones. Specimen: peripheral blood mononuclear cells (PBMCs), collected at new diagnosis, from a patient treated with antithyroid drugs. In nucleotide form, the sequence is TGCGCCAGCAGCTTGCGACTCTTTTCGAGAGGGGTACGAGAGACCCAGTACTTC. Its protein reads: CASSLRLFSRGVRETQYF. With the rest looked up from the reference TRBV5-1 and TRBJ2-5 genes rather than sequenced, the full variable domain is KAGVTQTPRYLIKTRGQQVTLSCSPISGHRSVSWYQQTPGQGLQFLFEYFSETQRNKGNFPGRFSGRQFSNSRSEMNVSTLELGDSALYLCASSLRLFSRGVRETQYFGPGTRLLVL.